The 9 T cell receptor beta chains in this list originate from one sample, sequenced in a study of blood T cell repertoires in COVID-19 (TCRdb year 2020). Receptor amplification or capture employed the immunoSEQ multiplex PCR assay. In its TCRdb copy, this immuneACCESS table keeps in-frame sequences only and misses some clones. Where compared with another copy, unresolved V genes explain less than half of these, and the others have no known cause. This sample lists about 400,000 clones; approximately 86% were detected once. The top ten clones comprise about 7% of the sample. The specimen was peripheral blood. The receptors were gathered from a woman aged 55 to 70 with COVID-19, enrolled during active disease.

V gene TRBV29-1 combines with J gene TRBJ2-3; 11 nucleotides agree with TRBD1. Trimming removed 6 bases from V and 4 bases from J; junction bases left unmatched: 6. Germline-derived CDR1 and CDR2 are SQVTM and ANQGSEA. The CDR3 has 14 amino acids. The CDR3 region has the DNA TGCAGCGTGTTTGGGACAGGGGGTCCAGATACGCAGTATTTT. Translated: CSVFGTGGPDTQYF.

The V call is TRBV28, the J call TRBJ1-1; 9 bases agree with TRBD1. The length of the CDR3 is 15 residues. Germline V gene sequence: CDR1 MDHEN, CDR2 SYDVKM. Unmatched junction bases numbered 3, after V lost 3 bases and J lost 1 base. This chain's CDR3 is CASSFEGQGNTEAFF. As DNA, the CDR3 is TGTGCCAGCAGTTTCGAGGGACAGGGGAACACTGAAGCTTTCTTT.

V usage is TRBV4-1 and J usage is TRBJ1-3; no clear D. Trimming left V 5 bases short and J 0 bases short, with 17 bases between. Germline lookup yields CDR1 MGHRA and CDR2 YSYEKL. The CDR3 sequence is 17 residues long. CDR3 nucleotide sequence: TGCGCCAGCAGCTTAATTCTGGCCCCCTTCTCTGGAAACACCATATATTTT. Protein sequence: CASSLILAPFSGNTIYF.

V usage is TRBV23-1 and J usage is TRBJ1-2; TRBD1 agrees at 7 bases. TRBV23-1 is an ORF for which the function is uncertain. The trim removed 4 bases at V and 7 bases at J, leaving 15 bases unmatched. The CDR3 consists of 16 residues. The CDR3 loop is CASSLALLDRACGYTF. In nucleotides, the CDR3 is TGCGCCAGCAGTCTGGCCCTCCTCGACAGGGCTTGTGGCTACACCTTC.

There are a few counts of this clone. This chain uses TRBV11-1 with TRBJ1-3, with D possibly TRBD1 on 5 matching bases. This CDR3 spans 15 amino acids. V lost 5 bases, J lost 0 bases, and 11 bases lay in between. Germline values: CDR1 SGHAT, CDR2 FQDESV (reference sequence). CDR3 in amino acids: CASSPDTNSGNTIYF. The DNA of the CDR3 is TGTGCCAGCAGCCCGGACACGAACTCTGGAAACACCATATATTTT.

This chain's CDR3 is CASSLRVGGNEQFF. In DNA form, the CDR3 reads TGCGCCAGCAGCCTCAGGGTAGGGGGCAATGAGCAGTTCTTC. The V and J genes are TRBV4-1 and TRBJ2-1, with D possibly being TRBD1 (6 bases). Germline V lookup: CDR1 MGHRA, CDR2 YSYEKL. Trimming took 4 bases from V and 6 from J, leaving 13 bases between them. The CDR3 sequence is 14 residues long.

The rearrangement uses TRBV7-3 and TRBJ1-2; 7 positions agree with TRBD1. This CDR3 spans 14 amino acids. Germline V gene lookup returns CDR1 SGHTA and CDR2 FQGTGA. The junction had 5 bases not matched to a gene; V was cut back by 5 bases and J by 2 bases. The CDR3 here is CASSATTGNYGYTF. The CDR3, as DNA: TGTGCCAGCAGCGCAACGACAGGGAACTATGGCTACACCTTC.

This clone appeared a single time. The chain combines TRBV5-4 with TRBJ2-6; the match to TRBD1 covers 7 bases. This CDR3 has 16 amino acids. With V trimmed by 4 bases and J by 0 bases, 4 bases remained unmatched. CDR1 SGHNT and CDR2 YYREEE come from the germline V gene (reference sequence). The CDR3 region is CASSRGTASGANVLTF. CDR3 in DNA: TGTGCCAGCAGCCGAGGGACAGCCTCTGGGGCCAACGTCCTGACTTTC.

The chain has TRBV21-1 and TRBJ2-7; the table's D call TRBD1 went unverified against the DNA. TRBV21-1 is a recognized pseudogene. CDR3 length: 15 residues. In DNA form, the CDR3 reads TGTGCCAGCAGCAAAGCATCGCAGGGGTGGAACGAGCAGTACTTC. This codes for CASSKASQGWNEQYF.